Listed below are T cell receptor beta chains from one sample, sequenced in a study of cytotoxic CD8 clonotypes in ibrutinib-treated CLL. Only in-frame clones appear in the TCRdb table, and some are missing; sequencing was by immunoSEQ multiplex PCR. The sample lists roughly 300,000 clones, roughly four fifths occurring once. Here the sequenced sample was PBMCs, taken at disease progression, from a patient treated with ibrutinib. The receptors were sampled from a human donor with chronic lymphocytic leukemia. CDR3s leave out the opening cysteine and the closing phenylalanine or tryptophan. The size of a clone is reported for some rows only, either as once, few or many, or as a class for expanded clones.

CDR3: ASSPGMAYEQY
V: TRBV18
J: TRBJ2-7
size: -

CDR3: ASSLAGSSGANVLT
V: TRBV7-9
J: TRBJ2-6
size: -

CDR3: ASSLGDRNTGELF
V: TRBV7-9
J: TRBJ2-2
size: -

CDR3: ASSLWGPANTGELF
V: TRBV5-1
J: TRBJ2-2
size: -

CDR3: ASSGTGSTDTQY
V: TRBV6-5
J: TRBJ2-3
size: -

CDR3: AWRKTAVDEKLF
V: TRBV30
J: TRBJ1-4
size: -

CDR3: ASSVAGTGGTDEQF
V: TRBV9
J: TRBJ2-1
size: -

CDR3: ASSQLRGPGELF
V: TRBV14
J: TRBJ2-2
size: -

CDR3: ASSPLTGFGTDTQY
V: TRBV4-1
J: TRBJ2-3
size: many

CDR3: ASSFGPTTEAF
V: TRBV7-3
J: TRBJ1-1
size: -

CDR3: ASRPSGRDTDTQY
V: TRBV4-3
J: TRBJ2-3
size: -

CDR3: ASSLELVSQNNEKLF
V: TRBV7-2
J: TRBJ1-4
size: -

CDR3: ASSQEAYSGTDTQY
V: TRBV14
J: TRBJ2-3
size: -

CDR3: ASSEGGEAF
V: TRBV10-1
J: TRBJ1-1
size: -

CDR3: SVEQRLAKNIQY
V: TRBV29-1
J: TRBJ2-4
size: -

CDR3: ASSFGTGFGEQY
V: TRBV5-6
J: TRBJ2-7
size: few

CDR3: ASSWGLAGEQF
V: TRBV11-2
J: TRBJ2-1
size: -

CDR3: ASSLVSWQYEQF
V: TRBV11-2
J: TRBJ2-1
size: -

CDR3: ASSRPDRNEQF
V: TRBV27
J: TRBJ2-1
size: few

CDR3: ASSLLNYGYT
V: TRBV5-6
J: TRBJ1-2
size: few

CDR3: ATSRDLSSGNTIY
V: TRBV15
J: TRBJ1-3
size: -

CDR3: ASSEQGDEQY
V: TRBV5-1
J: TRBJ2-7
size: -

CDR3: ASSRTGGPYGYT
V: TRBV11-1
J: TRBJ1-2
size: -

CDR3: ASSKAGGGLNNQPQH
V: TRBV21-1
J: TRBJ1-5
size: -

CDR3: ASSSRTGWDGYT
V: TRBV6-1
J: TRBJ1-2
size: few

CDR3: ASTRTSGVSYNEQF
V: TRBV7-9
J: TRBJ2-1
size: -

CDR3: ASSGWGSGYT
V: TRBV6-5
J: TRBJ1-2
size: few

CDR3: ASSVDGSYGYT
V: TRBV9
J: TRBJ1-2
size: -

CDR3: ATTLVGSGNTIY
V: TRBV19
J: TRBJ1-3
size: -

CDR3: ASSSPRTEQETQY
V: TRBV28
J: TRBJ2-5
size: -

CDR3: ASSEAGREGTDTQY
V: TRBV6-1
J: TRBJ2-3
size: -

CDR3: ASSLLNTEAF
V: TRBV28
J: TRBJ1-1
size: -

CDR3: ASSMGYNEQF
V: TRBV10-1
J: TRBJ2-1
size: once

CDR3: ASHQRRGIFEAF
V: TRBV6-5
J: TRBJ1-1
size: -

CDR3: AISGGLQETQY
V: TRBV10-3
J: TRBJ2-5
size: -

CDR3: ASGLVAFVGDSSGTGGYEQY
V: TRBV12-5
J: TRBJ2-7
size: once

CDR3: ASSRTGWRPEAF
V: TRBV5-4
J: TRBJ1-1
size: -

CDR3: ASSVGGITYEQY
V: TRBV9
J: TRBJ2-7
size: -

CDR3: ASSLDRFGRLYGYT
V: TRBV7-9
J: TRBJ1-2
size: -

CDR3: ASSSGGYGPFSEQF
V: TRBV5-1
J: TRBJ2-1
size: -

CDR3: ASSLWWGTETQY
V: TRBV13
J: TRBJ2-5
size: -

CDR3: ASRQPVTYEQY
V: TRBV6-7
J: TRBJ2-7
size: -

CDR3: ASSSLTPIHAKNIQY
V: TRBV5-8
J: TRBJ2-4
size: -

CDR3: ASSSPQGQFTNYGYT
V: TRBV28
J: TRBJ1-2
size: few

CDR3: ASSQAGFTGELF
V: TRBV14
J: TRBJ2-2
size: -

CDR3: ASSLAGGGYT
V: TRBV7-9
J: TRBJ1-2
size: few

CDR3: ASSSATGDKAYEQY
V: TRBV5-4
J: TRBJ2-7
size: -

CDR3: ASSPSGSERDTQY
V: TRBV6-5
J: TRBJ2-3
size: -

CDR3: ASRLTRSREQY
V: TRBV6-5
J: TRBJ2-7
size: -

CDR3: ASSGGGVEAF
V: TRBV13
J: TRBJ1-1
size: -

CDR3: SVTTRQGPRYRNEQF
V: TRBV29-1
J: TRBJ2-1
size: -

CDR3: SVRDRAMWEQY
V: TRBV29-1
J: TRBJ2-7
size: -

CDR3: ASSAFVAGGPGELF
V: TRBV9
J: TRBJ2-2
size: few

CDR3: ASSVGIGGLAYEQY
V: TRBV9
J: TRBJ2-7
size: -

CDR3: ASSFRQGITTGELF
V: TRBV7-9
J: TRBJ2-2
size: many

CDR3: ASILTGTGIYEQY
V: TRBV28
J: TRBJ2-7
size: -

CDR3: ASSSPGTGKIGELF
V: TRBV28
J: TRBJ2-2
size: -

CDR3: ASSFARTGELF
V: TRBV11-2
J: TRBJ2-2
size: -

CDR3: ASSARLAGANEQF
V: TRBV9
J: TRBJ2-1
size: -

CDR3: ASSFYRGRGTDTQY
V: TRBV27
J: TRBJ2-3
size: -